This TCR beta chain was recovered during a study of metastatic and nonmetastatic thyroid tumors. Study at large: Both malignant and benign thyroid patients supplied peripheral blood and tumor or nodule tissue samples, across which the repertoires of these patients were then compared.

This clone was recorded at least ten times. Its antigen remains unidentified. Per the authors' pipeline: Between-group CDR3 differences, defined by clinicopathological status, yielded a distant-metastasis classifier for papillary thyroid cancer. TCRdb re-analyzed the PCR reads using MiXCR. The V and J calls and clone size are TCRdb's, not the authors'. The sample shows 45,000 or so clones, less than 5% of them seen only once. In germline, CDR1 is LNHDA, CDR2 SQIVND (reference sequence). Trimming took 7 bases from V and 5 from J; bases not matched to a gene: 8. The CDR3 contains 15 residues. Before thyroid surgery, none of the patients had received any treatment. Study results and limitations: Patients with malignant thyroid tumors reportedly had significantly higher TCR beta diversity than those with benign nodules, in blood and tumor.

This sequence originates from a female donor with papillary thyroid cancer or a benign thyroid nodule (not recorded which). Some clones in this sample may be carry-over from other donors' samples. This sequence joins TRBV19 and TRBJ2-1; 10 bases map to TRBD1. Sample: blood. The CDR3 DNA reads TGTGCCAGTATCTCGCCGGGGACAGGGGACAATGAGCAGTTCTTC. The encoded protein is CASISPGTGDNEQFF.